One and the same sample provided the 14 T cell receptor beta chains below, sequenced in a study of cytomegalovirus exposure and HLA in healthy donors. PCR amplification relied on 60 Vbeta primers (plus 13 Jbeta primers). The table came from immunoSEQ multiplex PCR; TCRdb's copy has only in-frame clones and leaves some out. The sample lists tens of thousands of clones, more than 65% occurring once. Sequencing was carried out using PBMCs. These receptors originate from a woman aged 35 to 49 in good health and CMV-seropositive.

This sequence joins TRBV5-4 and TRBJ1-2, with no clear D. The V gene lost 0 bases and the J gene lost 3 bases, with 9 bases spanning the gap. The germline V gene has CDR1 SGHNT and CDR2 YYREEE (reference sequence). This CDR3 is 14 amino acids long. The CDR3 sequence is CASSLGRADYGYTF. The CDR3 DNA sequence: TGTGCCAGCAGCTTGGGGAGGGCGGACTATGGCTACACCTTC.

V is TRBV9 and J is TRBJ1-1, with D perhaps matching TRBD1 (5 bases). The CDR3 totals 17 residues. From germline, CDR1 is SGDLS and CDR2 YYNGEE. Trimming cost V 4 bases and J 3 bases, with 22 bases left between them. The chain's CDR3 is CASSPRGGGVDDTEAFF. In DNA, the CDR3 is TGTGCCAGCAGCCCCCGTGGGGGAGGGGTTGATGACACTGAAGCTTTCTTT.

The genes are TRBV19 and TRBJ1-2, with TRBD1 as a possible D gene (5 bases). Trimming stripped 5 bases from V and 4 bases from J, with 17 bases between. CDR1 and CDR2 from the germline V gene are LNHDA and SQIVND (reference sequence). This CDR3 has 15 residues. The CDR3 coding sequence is TGTGCCAGTAGTCCCCAGGGAGGATTGGGCTATGGCTACACCTTC. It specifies CASSPQGGLGYGYTF.

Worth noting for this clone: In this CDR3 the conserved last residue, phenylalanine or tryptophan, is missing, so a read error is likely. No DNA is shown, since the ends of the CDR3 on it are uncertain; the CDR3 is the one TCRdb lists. The CDR3: CASSAGTTIEG. The V gene is TRBV2, the J gene TRBJ2-3; the table's TRBD2 call for D was not verified on the DNA. The CDR3 length equals 11 residues, ends included. Germline V CDR1 and CDR2: SNHLY, FYNNEI.

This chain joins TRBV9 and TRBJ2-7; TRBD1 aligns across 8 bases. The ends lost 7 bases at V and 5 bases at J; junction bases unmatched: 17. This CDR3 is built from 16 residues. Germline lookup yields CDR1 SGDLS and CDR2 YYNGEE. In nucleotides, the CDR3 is TGTGCCAGCTCCTCCCTGGCGGACAGGGCGTCCCACGAGCAGTACTTC. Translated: CASSSLADRASHEQYF.

The CDR3 region has the DNA TGTGCCATCAGCGGACAGACCTATGGCTACACCTTC. Translated: CAISGQTYGYTF. The chain carries TRBV10-3 and TRBJ1-2; D might be TRBD1 (6 bases). Germline CDR1 reads ENHRY; CDR2 reads SYGVKD. V was shortened by 6 bases and J by 4 bases, with 9 bases between the two germline ends. The CDR3 is made up of 12 amino acids.

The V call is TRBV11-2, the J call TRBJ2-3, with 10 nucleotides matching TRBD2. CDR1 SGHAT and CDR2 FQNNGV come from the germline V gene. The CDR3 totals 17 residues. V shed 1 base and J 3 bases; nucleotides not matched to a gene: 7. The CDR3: CASSLVASGRGTDTQYF. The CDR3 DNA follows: TGTGCCAGCAGCTTAGTGGCCAGCGGGAGGGGGACAGATACGCAGTATTTT.

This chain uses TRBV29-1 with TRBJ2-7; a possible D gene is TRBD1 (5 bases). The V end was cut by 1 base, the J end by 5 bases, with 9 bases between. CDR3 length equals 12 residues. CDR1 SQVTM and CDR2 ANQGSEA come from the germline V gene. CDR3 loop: CSVEATGHEQYF. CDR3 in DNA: TGCAGCGTTGAAGCCACAGGTCACGAGCAGTACTTC.

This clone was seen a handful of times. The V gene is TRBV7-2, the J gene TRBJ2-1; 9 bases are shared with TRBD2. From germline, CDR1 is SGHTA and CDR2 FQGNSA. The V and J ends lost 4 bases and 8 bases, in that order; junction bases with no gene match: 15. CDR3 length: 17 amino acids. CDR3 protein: CASSSFGPSGVIYEQFF. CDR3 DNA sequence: TGTGCCAGCAGCTCCTTTGGGCCTAGCGGGGTTATCTATGAGCAGTTCTTC.

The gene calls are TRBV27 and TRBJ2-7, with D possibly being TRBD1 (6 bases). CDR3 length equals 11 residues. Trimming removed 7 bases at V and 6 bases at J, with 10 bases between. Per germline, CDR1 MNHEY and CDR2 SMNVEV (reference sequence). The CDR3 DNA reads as TGTGCCAGCACCCAGGGGTCCGAGCAGTACTTC. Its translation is CASTQGSEQYF.

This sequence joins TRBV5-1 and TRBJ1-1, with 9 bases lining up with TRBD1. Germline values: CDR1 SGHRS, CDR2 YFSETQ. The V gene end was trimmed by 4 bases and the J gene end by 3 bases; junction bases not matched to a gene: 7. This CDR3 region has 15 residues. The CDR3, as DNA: TGCGCCAGCAGCACAGGGGGCGGTGGGGACACTGAAGCTTTCTTT. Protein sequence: CASSTGGGGDTEAFF.

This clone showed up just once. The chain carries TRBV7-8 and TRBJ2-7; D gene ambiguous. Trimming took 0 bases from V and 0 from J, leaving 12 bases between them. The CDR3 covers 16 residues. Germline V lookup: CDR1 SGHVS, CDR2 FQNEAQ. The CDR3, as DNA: TGTGCCAGCAGCTTAGCGTTGTCCCCTAGCTCCTACGAGCAGTACTTC. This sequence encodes CASSLALSPSSYEQYF.

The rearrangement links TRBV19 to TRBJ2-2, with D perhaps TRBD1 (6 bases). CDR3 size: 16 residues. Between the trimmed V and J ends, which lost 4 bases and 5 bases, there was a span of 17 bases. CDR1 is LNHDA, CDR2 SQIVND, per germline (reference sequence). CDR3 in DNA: TGTGCCAGTAGTACCGCAGGGACAAGAGGAACCGGGGAGCTGTTTTTT. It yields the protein CASSTAGTRGTGELFF.

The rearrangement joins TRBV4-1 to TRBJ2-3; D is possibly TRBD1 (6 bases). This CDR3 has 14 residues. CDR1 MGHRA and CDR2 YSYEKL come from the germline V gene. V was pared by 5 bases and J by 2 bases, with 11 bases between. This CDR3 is CASSWTDYTDTQYF. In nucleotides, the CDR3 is TGCGCCAGCAGCTGGACAGATTACACAGATACGCAGTATTTT.